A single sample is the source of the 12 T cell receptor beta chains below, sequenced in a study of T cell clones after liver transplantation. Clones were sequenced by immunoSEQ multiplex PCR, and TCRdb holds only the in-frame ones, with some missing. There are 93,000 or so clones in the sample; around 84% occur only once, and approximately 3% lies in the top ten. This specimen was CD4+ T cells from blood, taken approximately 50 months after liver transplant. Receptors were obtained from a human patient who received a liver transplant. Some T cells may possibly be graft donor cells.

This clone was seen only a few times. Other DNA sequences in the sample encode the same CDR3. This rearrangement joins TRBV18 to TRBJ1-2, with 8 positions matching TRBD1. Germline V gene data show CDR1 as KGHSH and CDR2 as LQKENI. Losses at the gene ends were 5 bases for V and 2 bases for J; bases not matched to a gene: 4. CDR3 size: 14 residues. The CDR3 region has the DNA TGTGCCAGCTCAGCGGACAGGGCAAACTATGGCTACACCTTC. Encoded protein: CASSADRANYGYTF.

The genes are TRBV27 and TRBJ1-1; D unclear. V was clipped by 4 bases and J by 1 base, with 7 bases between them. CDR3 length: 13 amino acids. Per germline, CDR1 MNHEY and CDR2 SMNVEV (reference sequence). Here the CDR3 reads CASSWKGNTEAFF. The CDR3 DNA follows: TGTGCCAGCAGTTGGAAAGGGAACACTGAAGCTTTCTTT.

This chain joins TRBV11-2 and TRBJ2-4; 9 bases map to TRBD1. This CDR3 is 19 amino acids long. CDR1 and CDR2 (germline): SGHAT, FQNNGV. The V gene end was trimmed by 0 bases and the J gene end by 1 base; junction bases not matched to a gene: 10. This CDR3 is CASSLDLGTGSLAKNIQYF. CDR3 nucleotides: TGTGCCAGCAGCTTAGATCTTGGGACAGGGTCTCTGGCCAAAAACATTCAGTACTTC.

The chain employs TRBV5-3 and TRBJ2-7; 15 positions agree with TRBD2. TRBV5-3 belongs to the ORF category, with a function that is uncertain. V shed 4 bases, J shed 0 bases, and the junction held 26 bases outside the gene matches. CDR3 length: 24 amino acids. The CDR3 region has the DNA TGTGCCAGAAGCGGTGTAGTCTTCACAAGTTCCGGGACTAGCGGGGGGATCAGCTCCTACGAGCAGTACTTC. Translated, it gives CARSGVVFTSSGTSGGISSYEQYF.

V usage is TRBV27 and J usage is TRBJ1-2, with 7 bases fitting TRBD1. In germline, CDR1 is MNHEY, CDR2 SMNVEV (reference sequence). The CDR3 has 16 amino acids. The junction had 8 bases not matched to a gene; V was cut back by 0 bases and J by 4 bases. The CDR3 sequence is CASSLSPPGTAYGYTF. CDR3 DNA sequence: TGTGCCAGCAGTTTATCGCCCCCAGGGACAGCCTATGGCTACACCTTC.

The DNA for the CDR3 is TGTGCCAGCAGTTTAATGCGAGATTATAGCAATCAGCCCCAGCATTTT. Translation: CASSLMRDYSNQPQHF. The V and J genes are TRBV28 and TRBJ1-5; D gene unclear. The V and J ends lost 2 bases and 0 bases respectively, with 11 bases between them. The length of the CDR3 is 16 residues. Germline V gives CDR1 MDHEN, CDR2 SYDVKM.

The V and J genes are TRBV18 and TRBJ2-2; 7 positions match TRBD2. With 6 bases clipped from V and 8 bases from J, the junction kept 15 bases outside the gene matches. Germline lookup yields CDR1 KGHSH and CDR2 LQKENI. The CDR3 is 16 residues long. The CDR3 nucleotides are TGTGCCAGCTCGGGGGAGCTAGCGGCACCCCGGGGGGAGCTGTTTTTT. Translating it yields CASSGELAAPRGELFF.

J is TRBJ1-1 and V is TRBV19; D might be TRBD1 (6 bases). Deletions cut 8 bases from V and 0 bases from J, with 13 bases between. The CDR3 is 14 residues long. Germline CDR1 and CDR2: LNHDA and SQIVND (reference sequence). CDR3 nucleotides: TGTGCCAGTGTTACCTCAGGGGTGAACACTGAAGCTTTCTTT. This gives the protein CASVTSGVNTEAFF.

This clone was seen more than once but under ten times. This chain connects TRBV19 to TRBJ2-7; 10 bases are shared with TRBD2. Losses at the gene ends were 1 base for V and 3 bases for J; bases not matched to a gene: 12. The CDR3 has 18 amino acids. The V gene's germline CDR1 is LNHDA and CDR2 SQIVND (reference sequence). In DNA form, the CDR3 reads TGTGCCAGTAGTATAGGGGGTAGCGGGAGGCCCCACTACTACGAGCAGTACTTC. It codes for CASSIGGSGRPHYYEQYF.

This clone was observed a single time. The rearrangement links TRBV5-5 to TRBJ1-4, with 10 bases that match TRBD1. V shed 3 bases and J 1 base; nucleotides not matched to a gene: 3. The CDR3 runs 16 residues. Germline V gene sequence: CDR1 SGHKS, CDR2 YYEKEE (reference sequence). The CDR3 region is CASSSTGGRTNEKLFF. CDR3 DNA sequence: TGTGCCAGCAGCTCGACAGGGGGCAGAACTAATGAAAAACTGTTTTTT.

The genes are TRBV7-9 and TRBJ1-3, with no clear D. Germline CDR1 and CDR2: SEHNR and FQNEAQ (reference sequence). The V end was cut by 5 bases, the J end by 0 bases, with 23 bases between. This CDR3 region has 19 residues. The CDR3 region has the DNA TGTGCCAGCAGCAGCTTAGTTGGCCGGCATCCGAGCTCTGGAAACACCATATATTTT. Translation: CASSSLVGRHPSSGNTIYF.

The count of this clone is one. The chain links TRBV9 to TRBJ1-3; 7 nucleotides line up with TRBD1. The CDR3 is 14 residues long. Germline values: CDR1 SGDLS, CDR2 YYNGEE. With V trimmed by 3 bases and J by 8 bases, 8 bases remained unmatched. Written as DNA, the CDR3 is TGTGCCAGCAGCGGAGGACAGGCTTGGGACACCATATATTTT. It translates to CASSGGQAWDTIYF.